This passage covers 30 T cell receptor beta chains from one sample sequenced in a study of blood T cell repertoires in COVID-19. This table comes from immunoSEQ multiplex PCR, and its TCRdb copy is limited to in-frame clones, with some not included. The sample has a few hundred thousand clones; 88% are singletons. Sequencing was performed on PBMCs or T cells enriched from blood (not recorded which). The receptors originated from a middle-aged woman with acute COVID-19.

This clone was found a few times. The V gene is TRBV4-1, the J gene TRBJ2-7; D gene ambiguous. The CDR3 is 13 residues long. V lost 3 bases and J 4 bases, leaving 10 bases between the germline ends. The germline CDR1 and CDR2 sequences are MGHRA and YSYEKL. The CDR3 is CASSHDGWYEQYF. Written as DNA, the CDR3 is TGCGCCAGCAGCCACGACGGGTGGTACGAGCAGTACTTC.

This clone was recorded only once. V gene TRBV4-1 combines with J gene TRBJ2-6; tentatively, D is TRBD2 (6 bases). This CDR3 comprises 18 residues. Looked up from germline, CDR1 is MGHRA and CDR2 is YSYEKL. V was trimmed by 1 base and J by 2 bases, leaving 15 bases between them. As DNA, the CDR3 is TGCGCCAGCAGCCAAGGCAGCCTTCCGGGGGCTGGGGCCAACGTCCTGACTTTC. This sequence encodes CASSQGSLPGAGANVLTF.

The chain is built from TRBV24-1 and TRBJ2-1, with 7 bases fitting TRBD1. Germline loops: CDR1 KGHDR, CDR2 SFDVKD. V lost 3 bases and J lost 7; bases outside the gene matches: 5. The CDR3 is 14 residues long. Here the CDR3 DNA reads TGTGCCACCAGTGATACAGGGGTTGGGAATGAGCAGTTCTTC. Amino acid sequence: CATSDTGVGNEQFF.

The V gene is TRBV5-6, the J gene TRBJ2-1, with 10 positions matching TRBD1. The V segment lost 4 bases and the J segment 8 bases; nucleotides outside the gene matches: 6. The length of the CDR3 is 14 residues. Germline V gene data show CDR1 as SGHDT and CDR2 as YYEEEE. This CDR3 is CASSQDRGGDEQFF. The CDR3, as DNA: TGTGCCAGCAGCCAGGACAGGGGGGGAGATGAGCAGTTCTTC.

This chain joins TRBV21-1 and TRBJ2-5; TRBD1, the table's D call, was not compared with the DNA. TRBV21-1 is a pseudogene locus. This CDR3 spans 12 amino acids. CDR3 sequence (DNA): TGTGCCAGCATCGAGCAGGATGCGACCCAGTACTTC. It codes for CASIEQDATQYF.

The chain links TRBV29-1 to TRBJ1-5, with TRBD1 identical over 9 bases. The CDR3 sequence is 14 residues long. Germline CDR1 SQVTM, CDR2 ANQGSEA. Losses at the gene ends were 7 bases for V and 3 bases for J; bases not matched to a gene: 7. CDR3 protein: CSALTGGLNQPQHF. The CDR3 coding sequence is TGCAGCGCCCTGACAGGGGGGCTCAATCAGCCCCAGCATTTT.

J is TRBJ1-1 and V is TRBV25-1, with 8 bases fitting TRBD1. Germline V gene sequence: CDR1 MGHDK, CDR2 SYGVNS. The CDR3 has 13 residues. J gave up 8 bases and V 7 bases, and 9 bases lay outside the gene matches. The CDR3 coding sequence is TGTGCCAGCACCCCCCCCGGGACAGGAGAAGCTTTCTTT. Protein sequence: CASTPPGTGEAFF.

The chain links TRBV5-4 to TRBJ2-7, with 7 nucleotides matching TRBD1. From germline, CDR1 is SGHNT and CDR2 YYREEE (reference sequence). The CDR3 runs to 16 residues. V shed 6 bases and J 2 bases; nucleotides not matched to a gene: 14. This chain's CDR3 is CASTGSPGQSPYEQYF. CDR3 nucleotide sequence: TGTGCCAGCACCGGAAGCCCGGGACAGAGTCCCTACGAGCAGTACTTC.

CDR3 protein: CASRPWGEGGTEAFF. In DNA, the CDR3 is TGTGCCAGCAGACCGTGGGGGGAAGGTGGTACTGAAGCTTTCTTT. The V gene is TRBV7-8, the J gene TRBJ1-1, with D perhaps matching TRBD1 (5 bases). This CDR3 has 15 amino acids. The ends were cut back, 6 bases at V and 5 bases at J, with 19 bases in the middle. From germline, CDR1 is SGHVS and CDR2 FQNEAQ.

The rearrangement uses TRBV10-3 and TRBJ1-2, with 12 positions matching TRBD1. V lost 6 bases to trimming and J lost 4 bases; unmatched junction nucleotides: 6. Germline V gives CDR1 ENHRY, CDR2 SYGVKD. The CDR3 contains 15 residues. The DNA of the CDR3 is TGTGCCATCAGGGGACAGGGGGCGGGTGGCTATGGCTACACCTTC. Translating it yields CAIRGQGAGGYGYTF.

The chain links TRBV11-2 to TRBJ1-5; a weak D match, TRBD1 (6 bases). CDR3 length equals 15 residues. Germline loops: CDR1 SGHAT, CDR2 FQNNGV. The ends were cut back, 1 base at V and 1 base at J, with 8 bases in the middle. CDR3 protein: CASSLGTVSNQPQHF. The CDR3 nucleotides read TGTGCCAGCAGCTTAGGGACAGTAAGCAATCAGCCCCAGCATTTT.

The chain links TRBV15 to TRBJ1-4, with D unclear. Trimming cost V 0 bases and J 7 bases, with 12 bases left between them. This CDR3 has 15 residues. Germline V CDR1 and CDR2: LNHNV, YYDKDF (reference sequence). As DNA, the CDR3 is TGTGCCACCAGCAGAGAGGCAGGAATTGGTGAAAAACTGTTTTTT. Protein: CATSREAGIGEKLFF.

This CDR3 is CSASLVGNEQFF. The CDR3 nucleotides read TGCAGTGCTAGTCTGGTCGGGAATGAGCAGTTCTTC. The V gene is TRBV20-1, the J gene TRBJ2-1; D unclear. This CDR3 has 12 amino acids. V gave up 3 bases and J gave up 7 bases, with 10 bases separating them. Germline CDR1 is DFQATT and CDR2 is SNEGSKA (reference sequence).

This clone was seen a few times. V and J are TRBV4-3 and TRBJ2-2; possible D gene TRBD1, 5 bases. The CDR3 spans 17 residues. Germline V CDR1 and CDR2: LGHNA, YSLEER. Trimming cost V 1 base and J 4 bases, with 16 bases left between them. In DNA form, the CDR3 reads TGCGCCAGCAGCCAAGGGTTTCAGGGTGAGCGCACCGGGGAGCTGTTTTTT. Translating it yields CASSQGFQGERTGELFF.

CDR3 DNA sequence: TGTGCCAGCAGTGACTCCACCGGGACTAGCGGGAGGCCCGCTCTCAGGACGTACGAGCAGTACGTC. Its protein product is CASSDSTGTSGRPALRTYEQYV. The V gene is TRBV6-4, the J gene TRBJ2-7; 15 bases line up with TRBD2. The CDR3 extends over 22 amino acids. The germline gives CDR1 MRHNA, CDR2 SNTAGT. The V segment lost 0 bases and the J segment 4 bases; nucleotides outside the gene matches: 19.

The CDR3 loop reads CASIAFVTEGTGELFF. The CDR3 DNA sequence: TGTGCCAGCATCGCCTTCGTGACAGAAGGGACCGGGGAGCTGTTTTTT. The chain has TRBV5-6 and TRBJ2-2, with a weak D call TRBD1 (5 bases). This CDR3 is 16 amino acids long. V lost 6 bases and J lost 5, with 20 bases in between. Germline V CDR1 and CDR2: SGHDT, YYEEEE. The full variable domain, its missing parts supplied by reference TRBV5-6 and TRBJ2-2, is DAGVTQSPTHLIKTRGQQVTLRCSPKSGHDTVSWYQQALGQGPQFIFQYYEEEERQRGNFPDRFSGHQFPNYSSELNVNALLLGDSALYLCASIAFVTEGTGELFFGEGSRLTVL.

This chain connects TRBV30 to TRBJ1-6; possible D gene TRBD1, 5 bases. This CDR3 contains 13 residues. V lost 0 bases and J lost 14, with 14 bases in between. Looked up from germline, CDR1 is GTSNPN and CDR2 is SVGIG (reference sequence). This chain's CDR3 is CAWSVWAGGALHF. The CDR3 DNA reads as TGTGCCTGGAGTGTATGGGCCGGAGGGGCCCTCCACTTT.

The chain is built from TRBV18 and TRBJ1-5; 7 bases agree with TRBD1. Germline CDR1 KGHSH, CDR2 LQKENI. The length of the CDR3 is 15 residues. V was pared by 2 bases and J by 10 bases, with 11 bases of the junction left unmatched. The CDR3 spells CASSPTPGQRVPQHF. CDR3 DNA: TGTGCCAGCTCACCAACTCCGGGACAGAGGGTTCCCCAGCATTTT.

CDR3 sequence: CASSYTGPALFF. DNA for the CDR3: TGTGCCAGCAGTTATACGGGTCCTGCGCTGTTTTTT. The chain carries TRBV6-2 or TRBV6-3 and TRBJ2-2; D gene ambiguous. Trimming took off 3 bases at V and 13 bases at J, with 12 bases between the two ends. Germline V CDR1 and CDR2: MNHEY, SVGEGT. This CDR3 has 12 residues.

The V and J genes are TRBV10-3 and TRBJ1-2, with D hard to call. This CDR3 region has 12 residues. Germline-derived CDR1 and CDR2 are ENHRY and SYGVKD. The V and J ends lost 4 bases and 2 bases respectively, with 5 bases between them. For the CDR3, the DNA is TGTGCCATCAGTGGGCAGAACTATGGCTACACCTTC. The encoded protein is CAISGQNYGYTF.

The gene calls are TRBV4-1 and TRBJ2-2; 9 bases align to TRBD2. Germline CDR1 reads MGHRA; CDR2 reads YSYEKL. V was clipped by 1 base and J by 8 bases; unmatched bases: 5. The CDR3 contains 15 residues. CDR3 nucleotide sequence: TGCGCCAGCAGCCAAGTGGCGGGAGGGCCGGGGGAGCTGTTTTTT. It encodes CASSQVAGGPGELFF.

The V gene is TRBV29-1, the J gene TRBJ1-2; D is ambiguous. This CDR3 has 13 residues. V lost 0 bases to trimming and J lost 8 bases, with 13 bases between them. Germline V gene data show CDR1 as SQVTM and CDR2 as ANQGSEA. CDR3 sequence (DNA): TGCAGCGTTGAAGATCGGAGGGTGGGCGGCTACACCTTC. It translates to CSVEDRRVGGYTF. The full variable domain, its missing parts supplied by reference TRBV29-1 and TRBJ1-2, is SAVISQKPSRDICQRGTSLTIQCQVDSQVTMMFWYRQQPGQSLTLIATANQGSEATYESGFVIDKFPISRPNLTFSTLTVSNMSPEDSSIYLCSVEDRRVGGYTFGSGTRLTVV.

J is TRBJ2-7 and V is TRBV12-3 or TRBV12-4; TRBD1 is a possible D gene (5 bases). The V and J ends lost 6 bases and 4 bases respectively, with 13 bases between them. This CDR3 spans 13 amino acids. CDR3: CASSLPQGYEQYF. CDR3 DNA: TGTGCCAGCAGCCTACCCCAGGGATACGAGCAGTACTTC.

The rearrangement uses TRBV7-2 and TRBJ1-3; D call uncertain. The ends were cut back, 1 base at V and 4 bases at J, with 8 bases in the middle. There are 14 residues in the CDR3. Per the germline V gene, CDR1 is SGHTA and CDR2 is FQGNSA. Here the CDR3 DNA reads TGTGCCAGCAGCTTAGGGCAGAAAGGAAACACCATATATTTT. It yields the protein CASSLGQKGNTIYF.

CDR3: CASGGGGLDTQYF. The CDR3 DNA sequence: TGTGCCAGCGGGGGGGGAGGGCTGGATACGCAGTATTTT. This chain uses TRBV2 with TRBJ2-3; TRBD2 matches at 7 bases. The CDR3 is made up of 13 amino acids. V lost 8 bases, J lost 6 bases, and 8 bases stayed unmatched. The V gene's germline CDR1 is SNHLY and CDR2 FYNNEI.

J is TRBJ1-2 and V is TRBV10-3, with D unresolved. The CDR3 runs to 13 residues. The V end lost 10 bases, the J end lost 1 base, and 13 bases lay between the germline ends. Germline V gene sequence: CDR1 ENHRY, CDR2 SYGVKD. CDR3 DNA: TGTGCCACCGGGCCGGAGGTTAACTATGGCTACACCTTC. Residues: CATGPEVNYGYTF.

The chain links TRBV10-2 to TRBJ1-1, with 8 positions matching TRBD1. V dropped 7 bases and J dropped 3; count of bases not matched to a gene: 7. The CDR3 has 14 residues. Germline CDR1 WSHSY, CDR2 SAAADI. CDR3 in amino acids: CASTRDRGDTEAFF. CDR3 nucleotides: TGCGCCAGCACGAGAGACAGGGGTGACACTGAAGCTTTCTTT.

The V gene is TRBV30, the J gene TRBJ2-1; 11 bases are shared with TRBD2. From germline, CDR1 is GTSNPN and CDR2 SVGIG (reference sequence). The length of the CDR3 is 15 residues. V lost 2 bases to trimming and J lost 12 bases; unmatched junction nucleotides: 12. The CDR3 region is CAWSPTPGTSGLQFF. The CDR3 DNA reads TGTGCCTGGAGTCCGACTCCCGGGACTAGCGGCTTGCAGTTCTTC.

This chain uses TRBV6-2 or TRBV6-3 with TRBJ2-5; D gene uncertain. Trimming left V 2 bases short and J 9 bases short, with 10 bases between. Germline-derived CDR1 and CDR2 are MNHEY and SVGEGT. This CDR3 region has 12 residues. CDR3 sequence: CASSYDPAAQYF. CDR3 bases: TGTGCCAGCAGTTACGACCCGGCGGCCCAGTACTTC.

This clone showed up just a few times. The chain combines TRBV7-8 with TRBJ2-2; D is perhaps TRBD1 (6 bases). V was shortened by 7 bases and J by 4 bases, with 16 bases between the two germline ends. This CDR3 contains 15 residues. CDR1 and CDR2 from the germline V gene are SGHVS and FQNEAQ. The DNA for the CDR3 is TGTGCCAGCACCCCTACAGGGTCGGCCACCGGGGAGCTGTTTTTT. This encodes CASTPTGSATGELFF.